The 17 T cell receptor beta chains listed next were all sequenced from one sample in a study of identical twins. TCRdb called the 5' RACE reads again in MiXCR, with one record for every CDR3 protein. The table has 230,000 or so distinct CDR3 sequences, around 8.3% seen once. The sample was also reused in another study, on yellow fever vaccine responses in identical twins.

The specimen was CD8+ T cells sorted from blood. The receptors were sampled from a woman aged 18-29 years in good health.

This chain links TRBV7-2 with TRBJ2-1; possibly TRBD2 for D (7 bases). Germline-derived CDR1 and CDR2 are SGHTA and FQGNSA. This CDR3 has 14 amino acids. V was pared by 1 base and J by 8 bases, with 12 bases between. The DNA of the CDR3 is TGTGCCAGCAGCTTAGTTGGAGGGGGGGATGAGCAGTTCTTC. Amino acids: CASSLVGGGDEQFF.

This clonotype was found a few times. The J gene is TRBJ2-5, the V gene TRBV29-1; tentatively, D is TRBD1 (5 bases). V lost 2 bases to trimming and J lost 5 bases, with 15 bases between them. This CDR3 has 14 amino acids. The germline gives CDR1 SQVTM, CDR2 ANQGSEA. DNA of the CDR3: TGCAGCGTTGAACCCAGGGATGTTGGGGAGACCCAGTACTTC. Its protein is CSVEPRDVGETQYF.

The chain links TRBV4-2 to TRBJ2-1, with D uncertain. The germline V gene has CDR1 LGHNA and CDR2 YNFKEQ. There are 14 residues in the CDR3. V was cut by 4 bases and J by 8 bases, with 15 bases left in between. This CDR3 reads CASSPITRWDEQFF. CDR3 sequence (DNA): TGTGCCAGCAGCCCCATAACTCGGTGGGATGAGCAGTTCTTC.

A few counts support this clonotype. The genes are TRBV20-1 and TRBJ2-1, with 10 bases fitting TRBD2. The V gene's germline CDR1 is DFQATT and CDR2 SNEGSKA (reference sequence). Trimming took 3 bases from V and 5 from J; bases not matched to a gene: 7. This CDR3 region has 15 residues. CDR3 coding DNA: TGCAGTGCTAGGAGCCATAGCGGGGGGCACAATGAGCAGTTCTTC. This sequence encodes CSARSHSGGHNEQFF.

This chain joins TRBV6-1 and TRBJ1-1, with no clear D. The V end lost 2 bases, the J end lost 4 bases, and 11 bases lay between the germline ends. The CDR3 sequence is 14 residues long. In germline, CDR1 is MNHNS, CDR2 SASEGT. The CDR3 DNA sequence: TGTGCCAGCAGTGAACACCTCGAGGGCACTGAAGCTTTCTTT. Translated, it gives CASSEHLEGTEAFF.

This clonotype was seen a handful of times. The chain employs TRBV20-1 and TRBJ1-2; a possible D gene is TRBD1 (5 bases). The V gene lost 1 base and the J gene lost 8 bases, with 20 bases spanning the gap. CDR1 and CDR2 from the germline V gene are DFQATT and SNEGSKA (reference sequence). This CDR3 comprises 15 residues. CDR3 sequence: CSARVPGTQTSGYTF. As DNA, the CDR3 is TGCAGTGCTAGAGTCCCCGGGACGCAGACCTCAGGCTACACCTTC.

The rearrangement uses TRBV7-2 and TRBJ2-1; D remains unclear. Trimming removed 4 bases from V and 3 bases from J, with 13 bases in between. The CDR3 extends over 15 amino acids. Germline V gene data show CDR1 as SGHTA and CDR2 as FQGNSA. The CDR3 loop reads CASSSLHPLYNEQFF. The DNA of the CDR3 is TGTGCCAGCAGCTCCCTGCACCCACTCTACAATGAGCAGTTCTTC.

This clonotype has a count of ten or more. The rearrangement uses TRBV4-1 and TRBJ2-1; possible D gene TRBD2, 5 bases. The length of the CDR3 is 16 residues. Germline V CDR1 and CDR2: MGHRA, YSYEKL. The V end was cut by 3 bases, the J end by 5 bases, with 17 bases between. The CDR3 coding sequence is TGCGCCAGCAGCCAGAGTAAATCGCGGGCCCACAATGAGCAGTTCTTC. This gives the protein CASSQSKSRAHNEQFF.

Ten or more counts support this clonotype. The chain's CDR3 is CASSINNEQFF. DNA for the CDR3: TGCGCCAGCAGCATTAACAATGAGCAGTTCTTC. The V and J genes are TRBV5-1 and TRBJ2-1; D unresolved. The CDR3 is 11 residues long. V was trimmed by 4 bases and J by 5 bases, leaving 4 bases between them. Germline-derived CDR1 and CDR2 are SGHRS and YFSETQ.

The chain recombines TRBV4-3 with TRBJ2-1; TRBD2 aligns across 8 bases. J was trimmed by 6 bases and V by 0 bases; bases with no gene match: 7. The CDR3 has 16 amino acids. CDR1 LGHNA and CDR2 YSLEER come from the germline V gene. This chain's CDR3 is CASSQDPSSGTNEQFF. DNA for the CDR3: TGCGCCAGCAGCCAAGATCCCAGTAGCGGGACCAATGAGCAGTTCTTC.

CDR3 nucleotides: TGTGCCAGCAGTTTTTCACCTACTTACGAGCAGTACTTC. Translated, it gives CASSFSPTYEQYF. The J gene is TRBJ2-7, the V gene TRBV12-3 or TRBV12-4; no clear D. CDR3 length: 13 amino acids. The ends were cut back, 3 bases at V and 4 bases at J, with 10 bases in the middle.

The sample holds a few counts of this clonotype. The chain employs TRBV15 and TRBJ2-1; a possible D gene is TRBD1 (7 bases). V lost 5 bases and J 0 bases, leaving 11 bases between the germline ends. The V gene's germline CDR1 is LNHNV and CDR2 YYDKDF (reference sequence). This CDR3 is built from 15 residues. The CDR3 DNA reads TGTGCCACCAGCGTCCAGGGGGGCTCCTACAATGAGCAGTTCTTC. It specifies CATSVQGGSYNEQFF.

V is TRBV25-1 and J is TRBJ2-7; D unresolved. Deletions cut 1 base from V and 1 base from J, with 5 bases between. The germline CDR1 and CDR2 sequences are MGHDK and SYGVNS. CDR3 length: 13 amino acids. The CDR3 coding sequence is TGTGCCAGCAGTGAATGGAGTTCCTACGAGCAGTACTTC. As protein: CASSEWSSYEQYF.

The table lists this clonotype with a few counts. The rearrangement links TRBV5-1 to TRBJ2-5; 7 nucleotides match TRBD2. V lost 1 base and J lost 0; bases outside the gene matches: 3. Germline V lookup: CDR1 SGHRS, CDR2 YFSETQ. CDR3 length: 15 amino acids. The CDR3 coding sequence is TGCGCCAGCAGCTTGAGCGGGACCCACCAAGAGACCCAGTACTTC. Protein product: CASSLSGTHQETQYF.

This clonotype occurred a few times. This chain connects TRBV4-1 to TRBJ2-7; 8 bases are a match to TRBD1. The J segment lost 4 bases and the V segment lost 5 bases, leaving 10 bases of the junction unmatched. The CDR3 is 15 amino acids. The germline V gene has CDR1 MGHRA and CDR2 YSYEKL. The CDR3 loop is CASSVGQGYPYEQYF. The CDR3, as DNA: TGCGCCAGCAGCGTAGGACAGGGCTACCCTTACGAGCAGTACTTC.

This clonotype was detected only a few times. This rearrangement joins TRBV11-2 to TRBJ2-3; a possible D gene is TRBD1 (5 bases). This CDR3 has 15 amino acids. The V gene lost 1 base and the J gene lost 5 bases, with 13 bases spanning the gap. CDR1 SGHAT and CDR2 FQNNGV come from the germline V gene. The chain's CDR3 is CASSLGGRVQDTQYF. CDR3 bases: TGTGCCAGCAGCTTAGGGGGCAGGGTGCAAGATACGCAGTATTTT.

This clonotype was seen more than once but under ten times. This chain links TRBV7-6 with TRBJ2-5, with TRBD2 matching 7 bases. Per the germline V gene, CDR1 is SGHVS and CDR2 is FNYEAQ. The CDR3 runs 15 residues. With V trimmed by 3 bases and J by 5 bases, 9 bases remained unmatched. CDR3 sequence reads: CASSFSLARRETQYF. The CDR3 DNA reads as TGTGCCAGCAGCTTTTCACTAGCGCGACGGGAGACCCAGTACTTC.